A single sample is the source of the 3 T cell receptor beta chains below, sequenced in a study of blood T cell repertoires in COVID-19. The repertoire was sequenced with immunoSEQ multiplex PCR; TCRdb's copy has only in-frame clones and lacks some. The top ten hold 0.53% of the sample, which has roughly 160,000 clones, 90% seen once. Sequencing used peripheral blood. Receptors originate from a man aged 50-59 years with acute or convalescent COVID-19.

The chain combines TRBV6-6 with TRBJ1-2, with D unclear. The length of the CDR3 is 13 residues. Germline lookup yields CDR1 MNHNY and CDR2 SVGAGI (reference sequence). V lost 1 base and J lost 6, with 9 bases in between. As DNA, the CDR3 is TGTGCCAGCAGTTACTTAGGAGAGGATGGCTACACCTTC. This encodes CASSYLGEDGYTF.

The chain is built from TRBV5-1 and TRBJ2-1, with TRBD2 matching over 8 bases. CDR1 and CDR2 from the germline V gene are SGHRS and YFSETQ. V was pared by 3 bases and J by 7 bases, with 0 bases of the junction left unmatched. The CDR3 covers 12 residues. The CDR3 DNA sequence: TGCGCCAGCAGCTCGGGGGGGAATGAGCAGTTCTTC. It is translated as CASSSGGNEQFF. Full variable domain (rest looked up from reference TRBV5-1 and TRBJ2-1): KAGVTQTPRYLIKTRGQQVTLSCSPISGHRSVSWYQQTPGQGLQFLFEYFSETQRNKGNFPGRFSGRQFSNSRSEMNVSTLELGDSALYLCASSSGGNEQFFGPGTRLTVL.

The chain is built from TRBV3-1 (or the pseudogene TRBV3-2) and TRBJ1-4, with TRBD1 identical over 8 bases. The CDR3 is made up of 16 amino acids. The V gene end was trimmed by 0 bases and the J gene end by 7 bases; junction bases not matched to a gene: 7. CDR1 LGHDT and CDR2 YNNKEL come from the germline V gene (reference sequence). The CDR3 DNA reads as TGTGCCAGCAGCCAAGAGCAGGGGGCGCGGGGTGAAAAACTGTTTTTT. Its translation is CASSQEQGARGEKLFF.